This TCR beta chain was identified during a study of blood T cell repertoires in COVID-19. Overall study: The United States, Italy and Spain were the sources of the acute and convalescent COVID-19 samples. PBMCs, B-cell-depleted T cells, or T cells were the source of the cDNA or gDNA that made up the material.

Per the authors' pipeline: Researchers report that nucleated cell counts were estimated from reference gene primer amplification. The protocol was immunoSEQ multiplex PCR, while the TCRdb copy is restricted to in-frame clones and leaves out a portion. V and J calls and clone size are those listed in that table; D and trimming were worked out from the DNA. The table has about 31,000 clones, roughly 90% seen once. The CDR3 is made up of 18 amino acids. V shed 1 base and J 6 bases; nucleotides not matched to a gene: 11. Germline V gene sequence: CDR1 SGHVS, CDR2 FQNEAQ. Sequenced: peripheral blood. J is TRBJ2-1 and V is TRBV7-8; 11 bases map to TRBD2. The receptor comes from a woman in her thirties or forties with active or convalescent COVID-19. CDR3 sequence: CASSLVIHSLAGVNEQFF. The CDR3 DNA sequence: TGTGCCAGCAGCTTAGTCATCCACTCACTAGCGGGAGTCAATGAGCAGTTCTTC.